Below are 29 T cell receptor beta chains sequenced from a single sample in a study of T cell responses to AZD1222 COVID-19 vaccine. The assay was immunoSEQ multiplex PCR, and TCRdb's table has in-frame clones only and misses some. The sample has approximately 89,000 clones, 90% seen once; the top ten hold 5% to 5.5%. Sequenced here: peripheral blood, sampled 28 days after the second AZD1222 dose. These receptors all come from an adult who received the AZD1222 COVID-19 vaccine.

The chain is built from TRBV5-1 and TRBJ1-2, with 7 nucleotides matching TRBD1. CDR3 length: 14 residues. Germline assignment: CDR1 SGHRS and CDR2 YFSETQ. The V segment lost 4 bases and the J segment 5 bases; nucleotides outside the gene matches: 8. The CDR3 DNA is TGCGCCAGCAGCGCCTCGCCGACAGGGTATGGCTACACCTTC. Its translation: CASSASPTGYGYTF.

The CDR3 bases are TGTGCCAGCAGTTACTCAAACAACCTGAACACTGAAGCTTTCTTT. The encoded protein is CASSYSNNLNTEAFF. The V and J genes are TRBV6-5 and TRBJ1-1; D gene uncertain. Trimming cost V 0 bases and J 0 bases, with 8 bases left between them. Germline CDR1 reads MNHEY; CDR2 reads SVGAGI. The CDR3 contains 15 residues.

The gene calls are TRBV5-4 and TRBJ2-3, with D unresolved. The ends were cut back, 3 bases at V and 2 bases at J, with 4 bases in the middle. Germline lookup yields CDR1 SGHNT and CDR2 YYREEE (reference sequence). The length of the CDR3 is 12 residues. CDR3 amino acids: CASSSYTDTQYF. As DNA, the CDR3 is TGTGCCAGCAGCTCCTACACAGATACGCAGTATTTT.

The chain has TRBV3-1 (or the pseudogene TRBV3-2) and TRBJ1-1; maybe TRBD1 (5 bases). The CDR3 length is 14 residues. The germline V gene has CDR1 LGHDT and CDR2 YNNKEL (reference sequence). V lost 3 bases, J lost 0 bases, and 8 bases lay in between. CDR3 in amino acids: CASSQGLVNTEAFF. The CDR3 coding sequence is TGTGCCAGCAGCCAGGGGCTGGTGAACACTGAAGCTTTCTTT.

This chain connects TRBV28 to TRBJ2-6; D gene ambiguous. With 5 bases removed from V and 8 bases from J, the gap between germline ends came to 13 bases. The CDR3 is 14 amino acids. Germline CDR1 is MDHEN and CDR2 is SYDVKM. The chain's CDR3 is CASSRPGLTNVLTF. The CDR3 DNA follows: TGTGCCAGCAGTCGCCCCGGGTTGACCAACGTCCTGACTTTC.

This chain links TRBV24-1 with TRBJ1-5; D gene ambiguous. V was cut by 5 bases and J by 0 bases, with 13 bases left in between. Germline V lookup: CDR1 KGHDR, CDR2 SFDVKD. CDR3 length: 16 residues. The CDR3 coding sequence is TGTGCCACCAGTGCCCCAGGTCGGAGTAGCAATCAGCCCCAGCATTTT. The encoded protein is CATSAPGRSSNQPQHF.

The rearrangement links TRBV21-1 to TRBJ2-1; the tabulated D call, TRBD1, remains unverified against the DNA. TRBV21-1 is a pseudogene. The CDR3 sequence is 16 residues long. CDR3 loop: CASPSDRGRGPNEQFF. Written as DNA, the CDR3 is TGTGCCAGCCCGTCCGACAGGGGGCGGGGTCCCAATGAGCAGTTCTTC.

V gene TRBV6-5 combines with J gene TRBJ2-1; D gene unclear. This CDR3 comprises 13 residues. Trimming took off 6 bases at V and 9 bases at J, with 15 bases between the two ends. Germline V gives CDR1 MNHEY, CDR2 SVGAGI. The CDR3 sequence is CASSTSAGIEQFF. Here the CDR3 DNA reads TGTGCCAGCAGCACTTCTGCTGGGATTGAGCAGTTCTTC.

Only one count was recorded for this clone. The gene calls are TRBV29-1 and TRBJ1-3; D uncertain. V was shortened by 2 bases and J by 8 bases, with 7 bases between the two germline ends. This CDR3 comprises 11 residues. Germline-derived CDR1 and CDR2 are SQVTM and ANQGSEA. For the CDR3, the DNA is TGCAGCGTTGAATCGTTCTACACCATATATTTT. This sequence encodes CSVESFYTIYF.

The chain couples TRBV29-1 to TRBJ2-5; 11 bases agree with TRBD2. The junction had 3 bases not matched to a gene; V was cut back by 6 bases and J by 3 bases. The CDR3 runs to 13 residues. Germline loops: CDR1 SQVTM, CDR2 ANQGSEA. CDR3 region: CSVVAGGKETQYF. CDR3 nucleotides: TGCAGCGTGGTAGCGGGGGGGAAAGAGACCCAGTACTTC.

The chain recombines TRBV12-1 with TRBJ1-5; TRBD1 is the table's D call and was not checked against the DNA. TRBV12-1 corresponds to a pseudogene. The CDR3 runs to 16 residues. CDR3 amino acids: CASRLRQGCHNQPQHF. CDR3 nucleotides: TGTGCCAGCAGGTTAAGACAGGGGTGCCACAATCAGCCCCAGCATTTT.

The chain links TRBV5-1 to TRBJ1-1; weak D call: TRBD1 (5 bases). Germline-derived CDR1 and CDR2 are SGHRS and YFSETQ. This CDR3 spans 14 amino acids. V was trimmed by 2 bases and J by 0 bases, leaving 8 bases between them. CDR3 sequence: CASSFRQLNTEAFF. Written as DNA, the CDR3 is TGCGCCAGCAGCTTCCGACAGTTGAACACTGAAGCTTTCTTT.

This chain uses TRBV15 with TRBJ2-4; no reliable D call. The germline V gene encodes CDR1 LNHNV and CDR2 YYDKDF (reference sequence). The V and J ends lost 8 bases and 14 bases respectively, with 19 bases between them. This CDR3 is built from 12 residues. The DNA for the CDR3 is TGTGCCACCGGAGTTGACGGGTTATTGAAGTACTTC. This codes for CATGVDGLLKYF.

The DNA of the CDR3 is TGTGCCAGCAGCCCCCGGGACAGGGGAGGGGAAAAACTGTTTTTT. Its translation is CASSPRDRGGEKLFF. The V gene is TRBV9, the J gene TRBJ1-4; TRBD1 aligns across 10 bases. The V gene's germline CDR1 is SGDLS and CDR2 YYNGEE. Trimming cost V 4 bases and J 8 bases; bases outside gene matches: 8. The CDR3 sequence is 15 residues long.

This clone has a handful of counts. Written as DNA, the CDR3 is TGTGCCAGCAGCCGGGACTGGGCAACTAATGAAAAACTGTTTTTT. Translating gives CASSRDWATNEKLFF. The V gene is TRBV9, the J gene TRBJ1-4; D is possibly TRBD1 (5 bases). V gave up 4 bases and J gave up 0 bases, with 10 bases separating them. Germline CDR1 and CDR2: SGDLS and YYNGEE. This CDR3 has 15 amino acids.

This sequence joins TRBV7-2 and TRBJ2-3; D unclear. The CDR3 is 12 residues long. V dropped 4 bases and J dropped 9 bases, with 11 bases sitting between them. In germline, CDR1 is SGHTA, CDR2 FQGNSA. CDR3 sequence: CASSSSRETQYF. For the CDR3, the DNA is TGTGCCAGCAGCTCCTCTCGAGAGACGCAGTATTTT. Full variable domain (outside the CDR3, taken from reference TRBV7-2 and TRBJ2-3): GAGVSQSPSNKVTEKGKDVELRCDPISGHTALYWYRQSLGQGLEFLIYFQGNSAPDKSGLPSDRFSAERTGGSVSTLTIQRTQQEDSAVYLCASSSSRETQYFGPGTRLTVL.

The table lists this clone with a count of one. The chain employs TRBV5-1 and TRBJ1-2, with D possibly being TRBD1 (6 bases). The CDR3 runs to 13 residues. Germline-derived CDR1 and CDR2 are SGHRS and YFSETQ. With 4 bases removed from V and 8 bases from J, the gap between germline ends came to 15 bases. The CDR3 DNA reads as TGCGCCAGCAGCCCAGGGGAGTCCCACGGCTACACCTTC. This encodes CASSPGESHGYTF.

CDR3 loop: CASSLGVGEQYF. CDR3 sequence (DNA): TGTGCCAGCAGCTTAGGGGTAGGCGAGCAGTACTTC. The chain employs TRBV7-2 and TRBJ2-7, with no clear D. Per the germline V gene, CDR1 is SGHTA and CDR2 is FQGNSA. The CDR3 consists of 12 residues. The germline V and J ends were trimmed by 1 base and 6 bases, with 7 bases remaining between them.

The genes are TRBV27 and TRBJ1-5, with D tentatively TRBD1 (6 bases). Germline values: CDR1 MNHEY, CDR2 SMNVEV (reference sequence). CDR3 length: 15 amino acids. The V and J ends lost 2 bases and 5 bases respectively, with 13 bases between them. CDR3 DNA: TGTGCCAGCAGTTTAGAGTGGGGGCGCGATCAGCCCCAGCATTTT. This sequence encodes CASSLEWGRDQPQHF.

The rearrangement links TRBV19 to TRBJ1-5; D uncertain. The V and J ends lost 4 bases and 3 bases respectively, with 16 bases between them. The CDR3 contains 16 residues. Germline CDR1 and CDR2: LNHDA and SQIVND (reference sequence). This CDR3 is CASSTHPSLNNQPQHF. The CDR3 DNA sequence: TGTGCCAGTAGTACCCATCCTAGTCTCAACAATCAGCCCCAGCATTTT.

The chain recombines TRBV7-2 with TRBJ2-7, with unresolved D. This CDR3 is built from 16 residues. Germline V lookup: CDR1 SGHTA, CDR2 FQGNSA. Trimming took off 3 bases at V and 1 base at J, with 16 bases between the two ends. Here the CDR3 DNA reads TGTGCCAGCAGCTTCCACGCTAACTCAAATTCCTACGAGCAGTACTTC. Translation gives CASSFHANSNSYEQYF.

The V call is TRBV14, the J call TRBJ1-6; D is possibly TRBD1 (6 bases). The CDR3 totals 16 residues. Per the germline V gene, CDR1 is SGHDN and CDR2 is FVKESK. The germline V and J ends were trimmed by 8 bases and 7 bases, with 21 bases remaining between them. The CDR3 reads CASQLSRFGQNSPLHF. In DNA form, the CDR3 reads TGTGCCAGCCAGCTCTCTCGATTCGGACAGAATTCACCCCTCCACTTT.

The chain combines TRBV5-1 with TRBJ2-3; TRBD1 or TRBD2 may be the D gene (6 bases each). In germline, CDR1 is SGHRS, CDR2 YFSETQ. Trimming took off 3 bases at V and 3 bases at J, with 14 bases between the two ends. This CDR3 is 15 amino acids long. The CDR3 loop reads CASSWKGGRTDTQYF. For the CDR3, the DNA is TGCGCCAGCAGCTGGAAGGGGGGTCGGACAGATACGCAGTATTTT.

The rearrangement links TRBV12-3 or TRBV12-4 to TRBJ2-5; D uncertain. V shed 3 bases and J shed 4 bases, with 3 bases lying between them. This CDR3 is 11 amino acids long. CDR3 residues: CASSLGETQYF. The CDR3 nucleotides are TGTGCCAGCAGTTTGGGAGAGACCCAGTACTTC.

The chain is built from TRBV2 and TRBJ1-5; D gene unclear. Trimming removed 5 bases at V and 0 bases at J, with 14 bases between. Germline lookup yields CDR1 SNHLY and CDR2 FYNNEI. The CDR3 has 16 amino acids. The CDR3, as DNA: TGTGCCAGCAGTCTGGGCAGGACTAATAGCAATCAGCCCCAGCATTTT. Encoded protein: CASSLGRTNSNQPQHF.

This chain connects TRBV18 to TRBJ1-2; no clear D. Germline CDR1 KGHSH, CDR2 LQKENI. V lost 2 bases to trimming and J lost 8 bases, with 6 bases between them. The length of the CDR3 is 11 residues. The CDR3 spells CASSPGPGYTF. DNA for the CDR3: TGTGCCAGCTCACCAGGGCCGGGCTACACCTTC.

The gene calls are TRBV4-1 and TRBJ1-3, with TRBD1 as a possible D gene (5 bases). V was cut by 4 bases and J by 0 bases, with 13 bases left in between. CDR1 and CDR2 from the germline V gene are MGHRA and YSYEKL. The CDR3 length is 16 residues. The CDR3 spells CASSRGRASSGNTIYF. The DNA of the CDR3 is TGCGCCAGCAGCCGGGGACGGGCAAGCTCTGGAAACACCATATATTTT.

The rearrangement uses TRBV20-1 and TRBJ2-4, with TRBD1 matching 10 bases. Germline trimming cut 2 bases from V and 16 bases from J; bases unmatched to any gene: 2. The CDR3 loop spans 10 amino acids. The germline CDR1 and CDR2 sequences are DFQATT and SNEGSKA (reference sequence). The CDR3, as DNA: TGCAGTGCTAGATGGGACAGGGGATACTTC. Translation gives CSARWDRGYF.

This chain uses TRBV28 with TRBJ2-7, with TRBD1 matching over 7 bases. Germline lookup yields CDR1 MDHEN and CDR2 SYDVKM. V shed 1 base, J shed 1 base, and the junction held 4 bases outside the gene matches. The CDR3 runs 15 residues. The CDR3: CASSLSKGQSYEQYF. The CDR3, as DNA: TGTGCCAGCAGTTTATCCAAGGGACAGTCCTACGAGCAGTACTTC.